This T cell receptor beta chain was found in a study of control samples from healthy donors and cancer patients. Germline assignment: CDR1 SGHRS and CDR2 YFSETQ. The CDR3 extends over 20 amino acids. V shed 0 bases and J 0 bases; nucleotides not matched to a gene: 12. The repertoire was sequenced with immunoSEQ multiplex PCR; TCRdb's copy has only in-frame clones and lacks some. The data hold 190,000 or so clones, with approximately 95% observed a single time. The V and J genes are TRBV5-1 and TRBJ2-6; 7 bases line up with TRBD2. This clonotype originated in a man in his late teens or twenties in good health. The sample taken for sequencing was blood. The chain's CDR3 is CASSLAPLSSGFSGANVLTF. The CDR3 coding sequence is TGCGCCAGCAGCTTGGCTCCCTTGAGTAGCGGGTTCTCTGGGGCCAACGTCCTGACTTTC.